The present T cell receptor (beta chain) was sequenced within a study of T cell responses to AZD1222 COVID-19 vaccine. CDR1 is SGHRS, CDR2 YFSETQ, per germline. The length of the CDR3 is 13 residues. V gave up 0 bases and J gave up 4 bases, with 7 bases separating them. Method: immunoSEQ multiplex PCR; TCRdb's copy keeps in-frame clones and lacks some. The top ten clones hold 1.6% of a sample with about 92,000 clones, roughly nine tenths of them seen once. With regard to this clone: The antigen is unknown.

Findings and caveats of the study: Recipients of AZD1222 seropositive at baseline numbered only five or six. It should be noted that donors were predominantly white British and more often female, and clonal diversity was possibly underestimated. Only after the peak T cell response were repertoires sampled.

The V and J genes are TRBV5-1 and TRBJ1-2, with D maybe TRBD1 (5 bases). The receptor's source is an adult in good health. This specimen was peripheral blood, taken on day 0 of AZD1222 vaccination. The DNA of the CDR3 is TGCGCCAGCAGCTTGGGGGGGAGCTATGGCTACACCTTC. This codes for CASSLGGSYGYTF.